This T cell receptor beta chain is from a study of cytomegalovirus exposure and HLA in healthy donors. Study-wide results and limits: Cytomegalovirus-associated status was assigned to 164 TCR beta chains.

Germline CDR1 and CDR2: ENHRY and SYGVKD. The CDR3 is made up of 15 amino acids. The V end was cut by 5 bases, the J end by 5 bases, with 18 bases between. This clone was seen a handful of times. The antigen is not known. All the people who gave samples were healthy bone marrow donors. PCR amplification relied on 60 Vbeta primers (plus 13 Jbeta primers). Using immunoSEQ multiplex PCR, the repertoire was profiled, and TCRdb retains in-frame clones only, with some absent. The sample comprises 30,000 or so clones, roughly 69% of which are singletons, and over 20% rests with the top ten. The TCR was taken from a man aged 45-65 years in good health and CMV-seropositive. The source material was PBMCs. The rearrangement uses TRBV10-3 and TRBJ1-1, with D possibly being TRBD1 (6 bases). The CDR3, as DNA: TGTGCCATCAGTCCCAACAGGGAGTTTGGGACTGAAGCTTTCTTT. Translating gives CAISPNREFGTEAFF.